This T cell receptor (beta chain) was recovered during a study of shared clonotypes between healthy human individuals. Execution of the assay was at deep level. Unsorted PBMC replicate PCRs drew on 300 ng DNA, representing tens of thousands of T cell genomes. Method: immunoSEQ multiplex PCR; TCRdb's copy keeps in-frame clones and lacks some. The sample records about 490,000 clones, 60% to 85% being singletons. Germline V gene data show CDR1 as ENHRY and CDR2 as SYGVKD. The length of the CDR3 is 12 residues. Trimming removed 6 bases from V and 4 bases from J, with 10 bases in between. The origin of this receptor is a woman in her thirties or forties in good health. Some clones in this sample may be carry-over from other donors' samples. The rearrangement uses TRBV10-3 and TRBJ2-7; D ambiguous. Material for sequencing was PBMCs. The DNA for the CDR3 is TGTGCCATCAGCGAAGCCGGATACGAGCAGTACTTC. Amino acids: CAISEAGYEQYF.